Detailed here is one T cell receptor (beta chain). The data were taken from a study of shared clonotypes between healthy human individuals. V lost 8 bases and J 9 bases, leaving 22 bases between the germline ends. The CDR3 loop spans 14 amino acids. The germline V gene encodes CDR1 LNHDA and CDR2 SQIVND (reference sequence). This table comes from immunoSEQ multiplex PCR, and its TCRdb copy is limited to in-frame clones, with some not included. This table holds approximately 470,000 clones, 78% found once. This clonotype originated in a woman in her 40s in good health. Some clones in this sample may be carry-over from other donors' samples. Input material: PBMCs. The chain links TRBV19 to TRBJ2-5; D tentatively fits TRBD1 or TRBD2 (5 bases each). CDR3 DNA: TGTGCCAGTGGTCCTGGCTGGGGACCCGGGGCCCAGTACTTC. Encoded protein: CASGPGWGPGAQYF.